These 11 T cell receptor beta chains were sequenced from one sample in a study of T cells in women clearing cervical HPV infection. The assay was immunoSEQ multiplex PCR, and TCRdb's table has in-frame clones only and misses some. The data include 21,000 or so clones; the top ten clones carry less than 3.5%. Material: blood buffy coat. These receptor sequences come from a woman aged 18 to 75 with a cervical HPV16 infection that either progressed to CIN3+ or cleared (not recorded which).

As for this clone: Read sequence stops 3 residues before the CDR3 end, and the germline J gene provides the missing end. This chain connects TRBV7-9 to TRBJ2-2; D is unresolved. This CDR3 is built from 15 residues. V gave up 6 bases and J gave up 0 bases, with 11 bases separating them. Germline assignment: CDR1 SEHNR and CDR2 FQNEAQ (reference sequence). This CDR3 is CASRYRDANTGELFF. Partial CDR3 DNA: TGTGCCAGCAGGTACAGAGACGCGAACACCGGGGAG.

A remark on this clone: The read terminates 3 residues ahead of where the CDR3 ends, so the germline J gene completes it. J is TRBJ2-1 and V is TRBV6-2 or TRBV6-3; 10 bases match TRBD2. The germline V gene has CDR1 MNHEY and CDR2 SVGEGT. The V gene end was trimmed by 0 bases and the J gene end by 4 bases; junction bases not matched to a gene: 6. This CDR3 region has 17 residues. The sequenced CDR3 bases are TGTGCCAGCAGTTACTCCCTAGGACTAGCGGAGTACAATGAG. It is translated as CASSYSLGLAEYNE. The whole CDR3 protein is CASSYSLGLAEYNEQFF.

This CDR3 is CASSERTRETGELFF. CDR3 DNA, as far as it was read: TGTGCCAGCAGTGAAAGGACTAGGGAAACCGGGGAG. V gene TRBV2 combines with J gene TRBJ2-2; 7 bases are a match to TRBD2. The CDR3 is cut off 3 residues early in the read; its end comes from the germline J gene. The junction had 5 bases not matched to a gene; V was cut back by 2 bases and J by 5 bases. Germline CDR1 and CDR2: SNHLY and FYNNEI. The CDR3 consists of 15 residues.

For this clone: Read coverage stops 3 residues before the CDR3 terminus; the germline J gene supplies the remainder. The V call is TRBV18, the J call TRBJ2-3; 7 bases are shared with TRBD1. The CDR3 runs 15 residues. CDR1 and CDR2 from the germline V gene are KGHSH and LQKENI. The sequenced CDR3 bases are TGTGCCAGCTCACAAGAGACAGGGATCCAAGAGACG. This encodes CASSQETGIQET. The full CDR3 sequence reads CASSQETGIQETQYF.

With regard to this clone: The CDR3 extends 3 residues past the end of the read, so its final part is completed from the germline J gene. This rearrangement joins TRBV5-1 to TRBJ1-1, with a possible D match to TRBD1 (5 bases). Germline assignment: CDR1 SGHRS and CDR2 YFSETQ. V was pared by 0 bases and J by 7 bases, with 10 bases between. The CDR3 sequence is 13 residues long. The chain's CDR3 is CASSLGQKLEAFF. The CDR3 DNA, read in part, is TGCGCCAGCAGCTTGGGACAGAAGCTTGAA.

As concerns this clone: The CDR3 goes on 3 residues after the read ends, and that part is filled in from the germline J gene. The V gene is TRBV7-3, the J gene TRBJ1-1; TRBD1 might be the D (6 bases). Germline lookup yields CDR1 SGHTA and CDR2 FQGTGA. The CDR3 loop spans 13 amino acids. Incomplete CDR3 DNA: TGTGCCAGCAGCTCCCAGGAGGGGACATTG. Translating it yields CASSSQEGTL. The CDR3 reads in full as CASSSQEGTLAFF.

To note about this clone: The CDR3 end lies 3 residues beyond the end of the read and is filled in from the germline J gene. Different DNA sequences within this sample yield the same CDR3. V is TRBV7-9 and J is TRBJ2-2, with 7 nucleotides matching TRBD1. From germline, CDR1 is SEHNR and CDR2 FQNEAQ (reference sequence). The CDR3 has 15 amino acids. Trimming removed 2 bases from V and 5 bases from J; junction bases left unmatched: 5. The CDR3 is CASSLRDSETGELFF. The DNA read from the CDR3 is TGTGCCAGCAGCTTAAGGGACAGTGAAACCGGGGAG.

With respect to this clone: The read is 3 residues too short to cover the CDR3 end, so that end is filled in from the germline J gene. The chain is built from TRBV5-6 and TRBJ1-2; no clear D gene. The CDR3 loop spans 15 amino acids. Germline loops: CDR1 SGHDT, CDR2 YYEEEE. The covered CDR3 bases are TGTGCCAGCAGCTTGGGACACAGACACCAAGAGACC. Translated: CASSLGHRHQET. The whole CDR3 sequence is CASSLGHRHQETYTF.

Comment on this clone: The read terminates 3 residues ahead of where the CDR3 ends, so the germline J gene completes it. This rearrangement joins TRBV28 to TRBJ1-4, with no clear D. V lost 6 bases, J lost 0 bases, and 11 bases lay in between. The CDR3 contains 15 residues. Per germline, CDR1 MDHEN and CDR2 SYDVKM. The CDR3 is CASSPGGATNEKLFF. The part of the CDR3 DNA that was read is TGTGCCAGCAGCCCTGGCGGTGCAACTAATGAAAAA.

The part of the CDR3 DNA that was read is TGTGCCAGCAGCTTAGAAGGGCGAGAGACC. Amino acids: CASSLEGRET. The whole CDR3 sequence is CASSLEGRETQYF. The V and J genes are TRBV11-3 and TRBJ2-5, with unresolved D. The read terminates 3 residues ahead of where the CDR3 ends, so the germline J gene completes it. CDR1 is SGHNT, CDR2 YENEEA, per germline. This CDR3 is 13 amino acids long. V dropped 0 bases and J dropped 4 bases, with 6 bases sitting between them. The full variable domain, its missing parts supplied by reference TRBV11-3 and TRBJ2-5, is EAGVVQSPRYKIIEKKQPVAFWCNPISGHNTLYWYLQNLGQGPELLIRYENEEAVDDSQLPKDRFSAERLKGVDSTLKIQPAELGDSAVYLCASSLEGRETQYFGPGTRLLVL.

The CDR3 sequence is CASTPTGVHEKLFF. The part of the CDR3 DNA that was read is TGTGCCAGTACCCCGACAGGGGTCCATGAAAAA. The rearrangement links TRBV19 to TRBJ1-4, with TRBD1 matching over 8 bases. The read falls 3 residues short of the CDR3 end, and the missing part is taken from the germline J gene. CDR3 length equals 14 residues. Trimming removed 7 bases from V and 6 bases from J; junction bases left unmatched: 7. The germline CDR1 and CDR2 sequences are LNHDA and SQIVND (reference sequence).